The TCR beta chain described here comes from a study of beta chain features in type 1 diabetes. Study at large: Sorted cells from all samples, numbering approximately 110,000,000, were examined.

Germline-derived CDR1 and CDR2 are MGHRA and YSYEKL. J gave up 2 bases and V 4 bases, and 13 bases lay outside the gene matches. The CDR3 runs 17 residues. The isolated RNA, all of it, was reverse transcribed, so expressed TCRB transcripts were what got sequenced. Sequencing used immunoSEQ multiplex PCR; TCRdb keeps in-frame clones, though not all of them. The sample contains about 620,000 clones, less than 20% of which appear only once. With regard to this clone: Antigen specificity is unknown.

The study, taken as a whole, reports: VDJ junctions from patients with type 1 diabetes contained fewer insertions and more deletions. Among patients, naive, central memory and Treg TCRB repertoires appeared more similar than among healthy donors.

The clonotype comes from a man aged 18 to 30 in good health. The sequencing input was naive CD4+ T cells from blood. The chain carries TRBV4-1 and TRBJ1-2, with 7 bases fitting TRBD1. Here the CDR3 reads CASSPFPRGRTNYGYTF. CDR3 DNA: TGCGCCAGCAGCCCCTTTCCCAGGGGGAGAACAAACTATGGCTACACCTTC.